The 4 T cell receptor beta chains presented below share a single source sample, sequenced in a study of blood T cell repertoires in COVID-19. The table came from immunoSEQ multiplex PCR; TCRdb's copy has only in-frame clones and leaves some out. The sample lists roughly 100,000 clones; approximately 83% were seen once. The sample taken for sequencing was peripheral blood. All receptors derive from a woman older than 75 with active or convalescent COVID-19.

The chain has TRBV6-1 and TRBJ1-2; 7 bases agree with TRBD1. Germline V CDR1 and CDR2: MNHNS, SASEGT. The CDR3 totals 16 residues. J was trimmed by 4 bases and V by 4 bases; bases with no gene match: 12. The CDR3 DNA follows: TGTGCCAGCAGTGCGGGGGCAGGGGGGTTTAGCTATGGCTACACCTTC. Translated: CASSAGAGGFSYGYTF.

The chain combines TRBV7-2 with TRBJ2-3, with TRBD2 matching over 8 bases. Germline CDR1 is SGHTA and CDR2 is FQGNSA. This CDR3 spans 17 amino acids. V dropped 1 base and J dropped 4; count of bases not matched to a gene: 10. The CDR3 reads CASSLGWLAGSSDTQYF. The CDR3 DNA reads as TGTGCCAGCAGCTTAGGATGGTTAGCGGGAAGTTCAGATACGCAGTATTTT.

This sequence joins TRBV2 and TRBJ1-4, with 12 bases fitting TRBD1. CDR3 length equals 15 residues. J was trimmed by 8 bases and V by 6 bases; bases with no gene match: 7. CDR1 is SNHLY and CDR2 is FYNNEI in the germline V gene. The CDR3 DNA is TGTGCCAGCAGCGACTCGGGACAGGGGGCGGAAAAACTGTTTTTT. Translated: CASSDSGQGAEKLFF.

The chain carries TRBV5-1 and TRBJ2-2; maybe TRBD1 (6 bases). Trimming removed 2 bases from V and 1 base from J, with 15 bases in between. CDR3 length equals 17 residues. The germline V gene has CDR1 SGHRS and CDR2 YFSETQ. The CDR3 reads CASSFKPVTGNTGELFF. Written as DNA, the CDR3 is TGCGCCAGCAGCTTCAAACCTGTGACAGGGAACACCGGGGAGCTGTTTTTT.